This TCR beta chain was profiled in a study of cytomegalovirus exposure and HLA in healthy donors. Study outcomes and limitations: The records held CMV serostatus as the only immune exposure information. Per a later analysis, HLA-associated TCR beta chains showed more clonal expansion than other, equally common TCR beta chains.

It was with 60 Vbeta and 13 Jbeta primers that the PCR ran. The protocol was immunoSEQ multiplex PCR, while the TCRdb copy is restricted to in-frame clones and leaves out a portion. Of fewer than 250,000 clones listed, around four fifths are singletons. This CDR3 contains 14 residues. The germline V gene has CDR1 MNHNS and CDR2 SASEGT. After removal of 2 bases from V and 6 bases from J, the junction contained 6 bases not matched to a gene. Remarks on this clone: Its antigen is still unknown.

The sample consisted of PBMCs. The clonotype comes from a boy between 2 and 10 years old in good health and CMV-seronegative. The chain is built from TRBV6-1 and TRBJ2-7; 8 nucleotides line up with TRBD1. CDR3 sequence (DNA): TGTGCCAGCAGTGAAACCCGGACAGGGCGCGAGCAGTACTTC. It yields the protein CASSETRTGREQYF.